The clone carrying this T cell receptor beta chain was observed a single time. The entry originates in a study of Graves' ophthalmopathy and Graves' hyperthyroidism. The CDR3 extends over 18 amino acids. CDR1 is ENHRY and CDR2 is SYGVKD in the germline V gene. V lost 10 bases to trimming and J lost 5 bases, with 32 bases between them. Transcripts of RNA were the source for amplifying TCR beta CDR3 regions. RT-PCR in the first round used HTBI primers; a second-round multiplex PCR followed. TCRdb re-called the multiplex PCR reads through MiXCR, storing one row per CDR3 protein. The sample records 740,000 or so distinct CDR3 sequences, approximately 40% being singletons.

The chain recombines TRBV10-3 with TRBJ1-1; D may be TRBD1 (6 bases). The receptor was derived from an adult man with Graves' ophthalmopathy. Specimen: peripheral blood. In DNA, the CDR3 is TGTGCCAGCAGCTTGAGGGGGGGGAATCGAGTGGGAAATACTGAAGCTTTCTTT. Its translation: CASSLRGGNRVGNTEAFF.